This T cell receptor beta chain was found in a study of T cell repertoires in cytomegalovirus infection. Study background: Through public TCR beta signatures, both CMV infection and matching HLA type were indicated.

Using its own MiXCR run on the reads, TCRdb lists one record per CDR3 protein. The profile covers about 680,000 distinct CDR3 sequences, with approximately 24% appearing a single time and 7% to 9% taken by the ten largest. This CDR3 contains 10 residues. Germline-derived CDR1 and CDR2 are SGHTA and FQGNSA. Points on this clonotype: No antigen is known for it. This could be a read error, since a much larger clone is one nucleotide away.

General study points: Identification of carriers of CMV plus the relevant HLA was performed using cumulative public TCR beta family frequency. CMV-specific TCR beta clonotypes restricted by HLA-C dominated the ex vivo response.

This clonotype was obtained from a human donor in good health (CMV status not recorded). Some clones in this sample may be carry-over from other donors' samples. The rearrangement joins TRBV7-2 to TRBJ2-3; a possible D gene is TRBD2 (5 bases). Material: CD8+ T cells from PBMCs. The CDR3 loop is CANSLVPEGF. CDR3 coding DNA: TGTGCCAACAGCTTAGTTCCCGAGGGCTTT.